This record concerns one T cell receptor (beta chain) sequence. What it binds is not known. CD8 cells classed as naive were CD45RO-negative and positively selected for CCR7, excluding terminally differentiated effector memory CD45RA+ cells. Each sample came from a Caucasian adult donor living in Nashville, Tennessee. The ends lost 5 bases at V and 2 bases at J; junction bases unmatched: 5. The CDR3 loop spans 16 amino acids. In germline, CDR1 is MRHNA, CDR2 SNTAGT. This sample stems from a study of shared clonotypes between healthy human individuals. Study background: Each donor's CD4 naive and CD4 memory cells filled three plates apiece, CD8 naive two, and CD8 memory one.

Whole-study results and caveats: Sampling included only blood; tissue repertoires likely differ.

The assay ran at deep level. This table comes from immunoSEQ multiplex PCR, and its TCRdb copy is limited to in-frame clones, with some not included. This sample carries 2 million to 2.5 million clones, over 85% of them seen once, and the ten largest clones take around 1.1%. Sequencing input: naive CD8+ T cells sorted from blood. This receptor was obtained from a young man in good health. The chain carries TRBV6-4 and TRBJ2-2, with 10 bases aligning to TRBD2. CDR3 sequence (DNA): TGTGCCAGCAGTAGCCTAGCGGGAGTCAACACCGGGGAGCTGTTTTTT. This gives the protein CASSSLAGVNTGELFF.